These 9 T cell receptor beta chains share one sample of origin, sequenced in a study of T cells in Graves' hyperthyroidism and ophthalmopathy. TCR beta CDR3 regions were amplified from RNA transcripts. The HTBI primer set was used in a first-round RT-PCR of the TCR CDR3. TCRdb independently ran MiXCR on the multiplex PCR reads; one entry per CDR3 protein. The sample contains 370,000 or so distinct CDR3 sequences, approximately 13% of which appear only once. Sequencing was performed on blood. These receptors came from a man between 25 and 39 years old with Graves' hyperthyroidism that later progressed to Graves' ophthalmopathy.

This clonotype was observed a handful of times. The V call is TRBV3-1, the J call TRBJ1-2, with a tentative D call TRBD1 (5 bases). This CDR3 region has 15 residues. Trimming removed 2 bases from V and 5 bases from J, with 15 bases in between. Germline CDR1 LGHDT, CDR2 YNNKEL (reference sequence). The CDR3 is CASSQPLAGWYGYTF. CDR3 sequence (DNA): TGTGCCAGCAGCCAACCGTTGGCAGGGTGGTATGGCTACACCTTC.

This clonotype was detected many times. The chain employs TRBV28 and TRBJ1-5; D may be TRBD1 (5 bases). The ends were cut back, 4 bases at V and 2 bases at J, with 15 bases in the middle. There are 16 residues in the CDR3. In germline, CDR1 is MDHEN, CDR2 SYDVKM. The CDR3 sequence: CASSSLGGSGNQPQHF. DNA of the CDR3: TGTGCCAGCAGTTCTCTTGGGGGGAGCGGCAATCAGCCCCAGCATTTT.

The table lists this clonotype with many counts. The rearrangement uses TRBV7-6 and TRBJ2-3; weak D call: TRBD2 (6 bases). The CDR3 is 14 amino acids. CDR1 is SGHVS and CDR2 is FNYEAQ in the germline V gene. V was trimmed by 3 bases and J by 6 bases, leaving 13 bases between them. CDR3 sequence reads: CASSFLAKTDTQYF. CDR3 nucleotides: TGTGCCAGCAGCTTTCTAGCGAAGACGGATACGCAGTATTTT.

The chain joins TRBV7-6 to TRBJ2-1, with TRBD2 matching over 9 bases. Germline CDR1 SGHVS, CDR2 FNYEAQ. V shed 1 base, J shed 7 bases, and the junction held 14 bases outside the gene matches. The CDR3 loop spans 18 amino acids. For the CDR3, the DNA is TGTGCCAGCAGCTTAGGTTTCGCGGGGGGGCCGGTTTTGAATGAGCAGTTCTTC. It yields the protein CASSLGFAGGPVLNEQFF.

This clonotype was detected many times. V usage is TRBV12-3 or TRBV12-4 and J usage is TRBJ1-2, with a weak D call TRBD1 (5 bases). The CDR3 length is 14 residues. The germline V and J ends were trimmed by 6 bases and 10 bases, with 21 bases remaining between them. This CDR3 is CASSSVRDGLVYTF. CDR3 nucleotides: TGTGCCAGCAGCTCCGTACGGGACGGACTCGTCTACACCTTC.

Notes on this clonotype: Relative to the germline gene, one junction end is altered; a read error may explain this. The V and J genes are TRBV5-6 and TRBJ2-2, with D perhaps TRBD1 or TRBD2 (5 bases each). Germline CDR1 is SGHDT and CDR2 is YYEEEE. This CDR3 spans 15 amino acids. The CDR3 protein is CASQGRKTNTGELFF. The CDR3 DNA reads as TGCGCCAGCCAGGGACGGAAAACGAACACCGGGGAGCTGTTTTTT.

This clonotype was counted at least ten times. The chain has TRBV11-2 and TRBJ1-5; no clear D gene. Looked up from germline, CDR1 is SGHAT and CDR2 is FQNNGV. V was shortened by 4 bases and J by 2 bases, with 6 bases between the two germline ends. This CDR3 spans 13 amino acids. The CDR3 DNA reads TGTGCCAGCAGCTGGGAACGCAATCAGCCCCAGCATTTT. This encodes CASSWERNQPQHF.

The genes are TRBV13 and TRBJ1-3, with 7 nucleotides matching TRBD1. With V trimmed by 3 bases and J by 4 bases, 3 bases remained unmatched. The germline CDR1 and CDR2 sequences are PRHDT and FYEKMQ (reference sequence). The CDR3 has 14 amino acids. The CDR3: CASSFSDRGNTIYF. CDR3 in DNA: TGTGCCAGCAGCTTTTCGGACAGGGGAAACACCATATATTTT.

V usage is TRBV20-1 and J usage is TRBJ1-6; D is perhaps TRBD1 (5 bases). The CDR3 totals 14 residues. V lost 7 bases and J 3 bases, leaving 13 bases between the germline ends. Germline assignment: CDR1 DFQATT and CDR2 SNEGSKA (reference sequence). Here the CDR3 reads CSVRDQGYNSPLHF. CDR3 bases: TGCAGTGTAAGGGACCAGGGCTATAATTCACCCCTCCACTTT.